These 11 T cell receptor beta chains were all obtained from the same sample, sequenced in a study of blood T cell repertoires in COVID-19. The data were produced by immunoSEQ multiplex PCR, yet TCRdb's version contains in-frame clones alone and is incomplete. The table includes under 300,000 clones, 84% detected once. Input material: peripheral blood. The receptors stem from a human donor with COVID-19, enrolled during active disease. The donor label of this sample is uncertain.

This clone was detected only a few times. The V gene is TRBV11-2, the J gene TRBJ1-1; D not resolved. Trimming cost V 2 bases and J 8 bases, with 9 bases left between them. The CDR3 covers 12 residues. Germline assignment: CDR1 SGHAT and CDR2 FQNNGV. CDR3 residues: CASSLSRAEAFF. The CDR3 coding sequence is TGTGCCAGCAGCTTATCTAGAGCCGAAGCTTTCTTT.

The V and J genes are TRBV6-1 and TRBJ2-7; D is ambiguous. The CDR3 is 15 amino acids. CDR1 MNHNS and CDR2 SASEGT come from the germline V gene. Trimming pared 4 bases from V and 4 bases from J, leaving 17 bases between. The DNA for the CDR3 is TGTGCCAGCAGTGGAGCCTACGCCGCCCCTTACGAGCAGTACTTC. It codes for CASSGAYAAPYEQYF.

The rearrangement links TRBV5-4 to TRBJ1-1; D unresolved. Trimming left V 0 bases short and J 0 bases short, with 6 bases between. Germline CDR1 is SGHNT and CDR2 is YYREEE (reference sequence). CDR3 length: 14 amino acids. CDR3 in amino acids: CASSLGQVNTEAFF. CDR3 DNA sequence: TGTGCCAGCAGCTTGGGACAAGTGAACACTGAAGCTTTCTTT. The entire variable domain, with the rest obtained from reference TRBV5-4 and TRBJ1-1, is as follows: ETGVTQSPTHLIKTRGQQVTLRCSSQSGHNTVSWYQQALGQGPQFIFQYYREEENGRGNFPPRFSGLQFPNYSSELNVNALELDDSALYLCASSLGQVNTEAFFGQGTRLTVV.

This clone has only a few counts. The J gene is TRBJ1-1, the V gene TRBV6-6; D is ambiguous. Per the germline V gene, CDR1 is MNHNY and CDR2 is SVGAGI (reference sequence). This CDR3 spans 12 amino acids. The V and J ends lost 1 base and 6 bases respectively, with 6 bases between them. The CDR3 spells CASSYLESEAFF. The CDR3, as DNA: TGTGCCAGCAGTTACTTAGAATCTGAAGCTTTCTTT.

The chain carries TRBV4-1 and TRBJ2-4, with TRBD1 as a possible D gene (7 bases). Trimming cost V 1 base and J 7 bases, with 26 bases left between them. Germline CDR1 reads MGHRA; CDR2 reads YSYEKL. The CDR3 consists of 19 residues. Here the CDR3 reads CASSQVSWQGGGWRNIQYF. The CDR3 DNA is TGCGCCAGCAGCCAAGTTAGTTGGCAGGGGGGAGGTTGGAGGAACATTCAGTACTTC.

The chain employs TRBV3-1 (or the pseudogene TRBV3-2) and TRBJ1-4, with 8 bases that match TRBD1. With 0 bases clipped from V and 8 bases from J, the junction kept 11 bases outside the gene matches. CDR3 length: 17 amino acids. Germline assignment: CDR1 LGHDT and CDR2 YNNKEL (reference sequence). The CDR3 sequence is CASSQDQRTGLGEKLFF. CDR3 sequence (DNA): TGTGCCAGCAGCCAAGATCAGCGGACAGGGTTAGGGGAAAAACTGTTTTTT.

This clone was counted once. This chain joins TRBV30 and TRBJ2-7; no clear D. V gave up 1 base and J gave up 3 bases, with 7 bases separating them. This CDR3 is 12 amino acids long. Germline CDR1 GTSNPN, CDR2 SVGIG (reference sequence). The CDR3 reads CAWSASGYEQYF. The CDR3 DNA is TGTGCCTGGAGTGCGTCGGGCTACGAGCAGTACTTC.

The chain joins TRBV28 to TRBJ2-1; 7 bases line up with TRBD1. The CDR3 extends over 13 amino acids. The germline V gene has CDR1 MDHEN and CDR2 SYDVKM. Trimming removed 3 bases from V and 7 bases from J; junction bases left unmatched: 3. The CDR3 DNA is TGTGCCAGCAGTTTCCAACAGGGGAATGAGCAGTTCTTC. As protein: CASSFQQGNEQFF.

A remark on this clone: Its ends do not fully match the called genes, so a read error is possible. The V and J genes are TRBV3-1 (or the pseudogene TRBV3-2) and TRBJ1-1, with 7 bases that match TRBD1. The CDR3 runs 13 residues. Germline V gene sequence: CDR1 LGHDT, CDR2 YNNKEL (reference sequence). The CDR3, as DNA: TGTGCCAGCAGCCAATGGGGTGACAGGGTTAGTGTCTTT. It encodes CASSQWGDRVSVF.

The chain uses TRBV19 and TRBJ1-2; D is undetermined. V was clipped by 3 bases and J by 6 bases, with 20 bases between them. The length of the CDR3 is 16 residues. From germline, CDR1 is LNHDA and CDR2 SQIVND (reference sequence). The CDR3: CASSINGGGGIDGYTF. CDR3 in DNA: TGTGCCAGTAGTATTAACGGAGGAGGTGGCATAGATGGCTACACCTTC.

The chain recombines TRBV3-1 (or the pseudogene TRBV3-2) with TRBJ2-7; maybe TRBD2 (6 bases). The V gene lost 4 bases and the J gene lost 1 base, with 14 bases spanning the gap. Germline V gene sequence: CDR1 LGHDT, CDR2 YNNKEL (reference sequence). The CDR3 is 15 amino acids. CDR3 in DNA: TGTGCCAGCAGCCGGGGCCCGGGACTTTCCTACGAGCAGTACTTC. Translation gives CASSRGPGLSYEQYF.